Sequencing of this TCR beta chain was carried out in a study of circulating and synovial CD4+ cells in juvenile arthritis. The study's findings and limits: CPL versus bulk CD4 samples: T cell genome counts differed by at least an order of magnitude.

For this clone: The antigen is undetermined.

The assay was immunoSEQ multiplex PCR, and TCRdb's table has in-frame clones only and misses some. The sample comprises approximately 16,000 clones, around 90% of which are singletons, and roughly 0.75% rests with the top ten. Sequenced input: CD4+ T cells from blood. The TCR sequence derives from a human donor with juvenile idiopathic arthritis.

The CDR3 spells CASRMALSGELFF. Here the CDR3 DNA reads TGTGCCAGCAGGATGGCTCTTTCCGGGGAGCTGTTTTTT. This sequence joins TRBV11-2 and TRBJ2-2; no reliable D call. Germline V gene data show CDR1 as SGHAT and CDR2 as FQNNGV. V was clipped by 6 bases and J by 6 bases, with 11 bases between them. The CDR3 is 13 amino acids.